The rows below give T cell receptor beta chains drawn from one sample of a study of T cells in Graves' hyperthyroidism and ophthalmopathy. MiXCR was run by TCRdb on the multiplex PCR reads, yielding one entry per CDR3 protein. The data show about 350,000 distinct CDR3 sequences, about 15% seen once. What was sequenced was blood. The receptors were gathered from a woman aged 25 to 45 with Graves' hyperthyroidism that later progressed to Graves' ophthalmopathy. Both conserved end residues are part of each CDR3. A D gene is named only where the DNA matches it firmly. Size tells how often a clone was seen (once, few, many) or the class of an expanded clone, and some rows leave it out.

j_call d_call v_call clone_size cdr3_aa cdr3_nt
TRBJ1-4 TRBD1 TRBV5-1 few CASSLGTGEREKLFF TGCGCCAGCAGCCTGGGGACAGGGGAGCGGGAAAAACTGTTTTTT
TRBJ1-1 NA TRBV10-3 few CATQENTEAFF TGTGCCACCCAGGAGAACACTGAAGCTTTCTTT
TRBJ2-1 NA TRBV20-1 many CSARLGPNPTFNEQFF TGCAGTGCTAGGCTGGGACCCAACCCGACTTTTAATGAGCAGTTCTTC
TRBJ2-1 TRBD2 TRBV28 NA CASRRSGGAPNEQFF TGTGCCAGCAGACGTAGCGGGGGGGCCCCCAATGAGCAGTTCTTC
TRBJ2-5 TRBD2 TRBV11-3 few CASSLDILAGGETQYF TGTGCCAGCAGCTTGGATATACTAGCGGGAGGAGAGACCCAGTACTTC
TRBJ2-5 TRBD1 TRBV15 NA CATGRGQAKLETQYF TGTGCCACCGGCAGAGGACAGGCGAAATTGGAGACCCAGTACTTC
TRBJ2-5 TRBD2 TRBV7-2 few CASRLTSGRAEGWETQYF TGTGCCAGCAGACTGACTAGCGGGAGGGCTGAGGGGTGGGAGACCCAGTACTTC
TRBJ1-6 NA TRBV11-2 many CASSVDRNSPLHF TGTGCCAGCAGCGTAGACAGAAATTCACCCCTCCACTTT
TRBJ2-3 TRBD2 TRBV7-9 few CASSSGLAGGTFRTDTQYF TGTGCCAGCAGCTCCGGACTAGCGGGGGGCACTTTTCGCACAGATACGCAGTATTTT
TRBJ1-6 NA TRBV7-2 NA CASSEPQGLLNSPLHF TGTGCCAGCAGCGAGCCACAGGGTTTATTAAATTCACCCCTCCACTTT
TRBJ1-2 TRBD1 TRBV11-2 many CASRKPGQRVSGYTF TGTGCCAGCAGGAAGCCGGGACAGCGAGTTTCAGGCTACACCTTC
TRBJ2-5 NA TRBV9 NA CASSAGPGLETQYF TGTGCCAGCAGCGCGGGCCCAGGGCTGGAGACCCAGTACTTC
TRBJ2-2 NA TRBV5-6 few CASSLVDNSNTGELFF TGTGCCAGCAGCTTGGTCGATAATTCGAACACCGGGGAGCTGTTTTTT
TRBJ2-3 NA TRBV12-3/TRBV12-4 NA CASSPLAWAVQYF TGTGCCAGCAGCCCACTAGCATGGGCGGTGCAGTATTTT
TRBJ2-7 TRBD2 TRBV2 NA CASSGAGVGYEQYF TGTGCCAGCAGTGGAGCGGGAGTCGGGTACGAGCAGTACTTC
TRBJ2-1 NA TRBV27 many CASSLSISNGEQFF TGTGCCAGCAGTTTAAGTATATCTAACGGTGAGCAGTTCTTC
TRBJ2-7 TRBD2 TRBV7-2 once CASSLQRRLGLAGEFDEQYF TGTGCCAGCAGCTTACAGAGGAGGCTCGGGCTAGCGGGAGAGTTCGACGAGCAGTACTTC
TRBJ1-4 NA TRBV5-1 many CASSFDEKLFF TGCGCCAGCAGCTTCGACGAAAAACTGTTTTTT
TRBJ1-1 NA TRBV12-3/TRBV12-4 many CASSFGPNEAFF TGTGCCAGCAGTTTTGGCCCTAATGAAGCTTTCTTT
TRBJ2-5 TRBD2 TRBV29-1 many CSVERLAGGRYQETQYF TGCAGCGTTGAACGACTAGCGGGAGGCCGTTACCAAGAGACCCAGTACTTC
TRBJ2-2 TRBD2 TRBV28 many CASSQSGRAYGELFF TGTGCCAGCAGCCAAAGCGGGAGGGCCTATGGGGAGCTGTTTTTT
TRBJ2-3 TRBD1 TRBV12-3/TRBV12-4 many CASSAAGTEDTQYF TGTGCCAGCAGTGCCGCCGGGACAGAAGATACGCAGTATTTT
TRBJ1-1 TRBD1 TRBV28 NA CASSLPYRGTEAFF TGTGCCAGCAGTTTACCCTACAGGGGCACTGAAGCTTTCTTT
TRBJ2-7 TRBD2 TRBV5-1 many CASSDPRGGVDEQYF TGCGCCAGCAGCGACCCGCGGGGAGGGGTCGACGAGCAGTACTTC